This entry describes one T cell receptor (beta chain). This clone counts as medium-sized (0.01 to 0.1%) based on its frequency; no count is recorded. What this receptor recognizes is not known. The read ends 3 residues shy of where the CDR3 ends; the end is completed using the germline J gene. The entry originates in a study of T cell clonality in common variable immunodeficiency (dated by TCRdb to about 2015). Study-wide findings and limitations: Correlations of repertoire features with clinical complications were constrained by heterogeneity among patients within the CVID cohort. CVID TCRbeta sequences reportedly showed fewer deletions and N-nucleotide insertions and lacked highly modified clones with 13 or more V deletions. Increased TCRbeta clonality was found in CVID subjects compared with healthy controls (t-test p = 0.018), with the increase being most characteristic of about a third of subjects. The authors noted that sequencing repertoires of T cell subpopulations would be needed to clarify what caused the increased clonality in CVID. Although equal DNA input was used, an average of about 85,000 unique sequences per sample was obtained for controls, compared with some 30,000 for CVID samples. CVID subjects shared fewer TCRbeta clones with each other than healthy controls did (p < 0.0001).

CVID was diagnosed by standard criteria: serum IgG, IgA and/or IgM reduced below normal range, plus specific antibody deficiency. There were 44 subjects in the CVID group (about 15 female and some 29 male), ranging in age from about 8 to 64 years, with a mean age of 40. Most CVID patients and most healthy controls were of Caucasian heritage. All CVID subjects had received replacement immunoglobulin therapy for at least one year at the time of study participation. At the time of blood collection, no CVID subject was ill or was being treated with immunomodulatory or immunosuppressive medication. Heparinized peripheral whole blood samples of about 5 to 8 ml were obtained from each donor. Genomic DNA from adults with common variable immune deficiency (CVID) and from healthy adult controls was used for sequencing of TCRbeta CDR3 repertoires. Diluted blood was density-centrifuged over Hypaque 1077 or Ficoll-Paque to isolate peripheral blood mononuclear cells. Genomic DNA was obtained from unsorted mononuclear cells through either Qiagen column purification or a centrifugation-based method.

CVID samples and control samples contributed equivalent amounts of genomic DNA as sequencing input. For every sample, a 60 bp segment covering the rearranged TCRbeta CDR3 region was amplified and then sequenced. The immunoSEQ assay, a bias-corrected multiplex PCR with high-throughput sequencing, was employed for TCRbeta amplification. The paper's processing steps were these. Each unique nucleotide sequence was treated as a clone and annotated with V, D and J genes, copy number and frequency. Sequences were labeled productive if in frame, and non-productive if out of frame or containing stop codons. Clonality was calculated from Shannon's entropy as previously described. The predicted amino acid sequences of productive clones were used to derive the mean CDR3 Kyte-Doolittle hydropathy. Hierarchical clustering of scaled V gene usage was performed with the R hclust function using Manhattan distance and complete linkage. Sharing of clones by CDR3 amino acid sequence was evaluated through resampling of 12 repertoires per group over 100 rounds. The repertoires were searched for around 75 published EBV-specific and fewer than 250 published CMV-specific TCRbeta sequences. Two CVID samples that yielded fewer than 10,000 sequences were excluded from the analysis, so 40 to 50 CVID repertoires were retained. TCRdb's version of the immuneACCESS table is confined to in-frame rearrangements and falls short of the full clone set. An unresolved V gene accounts for under half of the shortfall where checked; the remainder is of unknown origin. The V and J calls and clone size are taken from that table; D and trimming were inferred from the DNA. The sample's own table lists fewer than 10,000 clones. Jointly, the top ten make up 3.5% to 4.5% of the sample.

Looking up the germline V gene (reference sequence) yields CDR1 DFQATT and CDR2 SNEGSKA. V is pruned by 6 bases and J by 9 bases, leaving 8 bases of the junction without a gene match. The CDR3 covers 14 residues, taking in both the cysteine and the phenylalanine. Of the CDR3's DNA, 33 bases were read; they are in frame from base 1. The origin of this receptor is a human donor with common variable immunodeficiency. The sequencing input was peripheral blood mononuclear cells. The V and J genes are TRBV20-1 and TRBJ2-1; a stretch of 13 junction bases matches TRBD2. The CDR3: CSAQTSGGAREQFF. The sequenced part of the CDR3 DNA is TGCAGTGCCCAAACTAGCGGGGGGGCACGTGAG.